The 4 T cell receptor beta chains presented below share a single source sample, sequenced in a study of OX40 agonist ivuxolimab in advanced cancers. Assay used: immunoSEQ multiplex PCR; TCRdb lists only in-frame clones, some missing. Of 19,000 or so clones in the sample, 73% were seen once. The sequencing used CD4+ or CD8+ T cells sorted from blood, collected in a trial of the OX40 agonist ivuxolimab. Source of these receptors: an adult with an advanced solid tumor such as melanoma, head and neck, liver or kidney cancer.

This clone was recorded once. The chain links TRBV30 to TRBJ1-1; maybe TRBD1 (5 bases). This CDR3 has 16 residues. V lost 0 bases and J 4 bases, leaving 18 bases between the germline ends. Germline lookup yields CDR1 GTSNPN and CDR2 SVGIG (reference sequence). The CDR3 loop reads CAWSVGWGGSVTEAFF. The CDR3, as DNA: TGTGCCTGGAGTGTAGGGTGGGGGGGATCGGTCACTGAAGCTTTCTTT.

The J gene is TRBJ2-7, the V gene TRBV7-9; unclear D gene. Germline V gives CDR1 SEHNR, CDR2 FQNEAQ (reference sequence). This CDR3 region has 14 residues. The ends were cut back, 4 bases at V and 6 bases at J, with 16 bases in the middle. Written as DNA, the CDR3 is TGTGCCAGCAGCTCCGTATCCTCAGGATCCGAGCAGTACTTC. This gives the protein CASSSVSSGSEQYF.

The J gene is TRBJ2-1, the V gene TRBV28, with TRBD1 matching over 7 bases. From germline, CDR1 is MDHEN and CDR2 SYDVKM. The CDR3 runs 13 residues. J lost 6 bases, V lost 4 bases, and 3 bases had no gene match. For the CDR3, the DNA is TGTGCCAGCAGTTGGCCAGGGGGCAATGAGCAGTTCTTC. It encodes CASSWPGGNEQFF.

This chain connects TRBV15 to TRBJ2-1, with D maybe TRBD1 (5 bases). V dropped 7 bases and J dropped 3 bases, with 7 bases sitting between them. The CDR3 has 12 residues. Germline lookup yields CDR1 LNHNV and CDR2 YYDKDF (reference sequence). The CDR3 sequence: CATTDNYNEQFF. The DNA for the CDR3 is TGTGCCACCACGGACAACTACAATGAGCAGTTCTTC.